This T cell receptor beta chain appears in the sequencing data of a study of CD8+ T cells in alopecia areata. Study at large: Those patients who were treated received oral tofacitinib, which was given at 5 to 10 mg twice daily for moderate-to-severe alopecia areata. Patients took tofacitinib for 6 to 18 months, followed by 6 drug-free months.

cDNA prepared by RNA extraction and subsequent reverse transcription served as the template for sequencing. Sequencing used immunoSEQ multiplex PCR; TCRdb keeps in-frame clones, though not all of them. The sample contains 80,000 to 100,000 clones, 41% of which appear only once. Germline V gene data show CDR1 as LGHNA and CDR2 as YSLEER. V lost 0 bases and J 2 bases, leaving 18 bases between the germline ends. The CDR3 is 18 amino acids. A word on this clone: Its antigen is unidentified.

Both CD4+ and CD8+ T cells were separated by sorting PBMCs. Notes on the study in general: An increase in clonality over normal scalp was evident in lesional scalp, especially alopecia totalis/universalis.

Source material: CD4+ T cells sorted from blood. The V gene is TRBV4-3, the J gene TRBJ2-3; D call uncertain. The sequence was collected from a human donor with alopecia areata. CDR3 sequence: CASSQEAIRSSITDTQYF. For the CDR3, the DNA is TGCGCCAGCAGCCAAGAAGCCATCCGAAGTTCCATCACAGATACGCAGTATTTT.